The clone carrying this T cell receptor (beta chain) was seen many times. This specimen belongs to a study of human T cells and chemical hapten exposure. V lost 7 bases to trimming and J lost 0 bases, with 11 bases between them. The germline CDR1 and CDR2 sequences are SGHRS and YFSETQ. This CDR3 is 14 amino acids long. MiXCR, applied by TCRdb to the RACE reads, yields one record per CDR3 protein. Among approximately 40,000 distinct CDR3 sequences listed, roughly 3.3% were seen once. The sample's time point: patch test 2, 6 weeks after DPC sensitization. Treatment specified: therapeutic diphenylcyclopropenone sensitization with weekly scalp DPC.

The sequencing used whole blood, collected in connection with sensitization to the hapten diphenylcyclopropenone (DPC). The chain carries TRBV5-1 and TRBJ2-4; no clear D gene. The receptor's source is a man aged 40-50 years with alopecia areata. Some clones in this sample may be carry-over from other donors' samples. This CDR3 reads CASAMGVAKNIQYF. Written as DNA, the CDR3 is TGCGCCAGCGCCATGGGCGTAGCCAAAAACATTCAGTACTTC.